Below are 26 T cell receptor beta chains sequenced from a single sample in a study of CD8 T cells in ankylosing spondylitis (TCRdb year 2017). The method behind the library was 5' RACE. This sample was sequenced with an Illumina HiSeq 2500. TCRdb reworked the public reads: Q25 trimming with fastp, MiXCR clone assembly, productive beta chains retained. Each CDR3 protein gets just one entry, which takes the most common genes and DNA from the rows behind it. The sample has 200,000 to 250,000 distinct CDR3 sequences on record, about 16% of them singletons. Of the sample, about two fifths is held by the ten largest clones. These receptors have no known antigen. The paper's findings and limits, for the study overall: A TCR beta motif of several highly homologous amino acid variants appeared characteristic of blood from ankylosing spondylitis patients.

Sequencing input: blood, either unsorted or a sorted T cell fraction (not recorded which). These receptor sequences come from a male donor with ankylosing spondylitis.

This chain uses TRBV12-3 or TRBV12-4 with TRBJ2-2; 10 bases are a match to TRBD2. The V segment lost 6 bases and the J segment 5 bases; nucleotides outside the gene matches: 12. The CDR3 has 17 residues. The CDR3, as DNA: TGTGCCAGCAGGGATGTCAGCGGGGGGGCCAGGACCGGGGAGCTGTTTTTT. Its translation: CASRDVSGGARTGELFF.

This clonotype has only a few counts. The J gene is TRBJ2-1, the V gene TRBV7-9; 8 positions agree with TRBD2. Losses at the gene ends were 5 bases for V and 2 bases for J; bases not matched to a gene: 8. The germline V gene has CDR1 SEHNR and CDR2 FQNEAQ (reference sequence). The CDR3 runs to 16 residues. CDR3 coding DNA: TGTGCCAGCAGCCCCCCGGTTAGCGGGACCTACAATGAGCAGTTCTTC. Translating it yields CASSPPVSGTYNEQFF.

The rearrangement uses TRBV20-1 and TRBJ2-1; 13 nucleotides line up with TRBD2. V lost 6 bases, J lost 7 bases, and 12 bases stayed unmatched. In germline, CDR1 is DFQATT, CDR2 SNEGSKA (reference sequence). The CDR3 has 16 residues. CDR3 bases: TGCAGTGCAGAACTAGCGGGGGGGCCCCTTTGGAATGAGCAGTTCTTC. Its translation: CSAELAGGPLWNEQFF.

This rearrangement joins TRBV4-1 to TRBJ1-6; the D is unclear. The CDR3 runs 12 residues. V lost 5 bases and J lost 8, with 7 bases in between. Germline CDR1 reads MGHRA; CDR2 reads YSYEKL. CDR3: CASSDEYSPLHF. CDR3 nucleotides: TGCGCCAGCAGCGACGAGTATTCACCCCTCCACTTT.

This clonotype came up a few times. The rearrangement joins TRBV7-9 to TRBJ2-1, with D hard to call. V lost 5 bases and J 2 bases, leaving 16 bases between the germline ends. The CDR3 has 16 amino acids. Looked up from germline, CDR1 is SEHNR and CDR2 is FQNEAQ (reference sequence). In nucleotides, the CDR3 is TGTGCCAGCAGCCCGCCGGACCTCGAGGCCTACAATGAGCAGTTCTTC. It is translated as CASSPPDLEAYNEQFF.

The rearrangement joins TRBV12-3 or TRBV12-4 to TRBJ2-1, with 8 bases aligning to TRBD2. The CDR3 loop spans 15 amino acids. The ends lost 5 bases at V and 8 bases at J; junction bases unmatched: 11. In DNA, the CDR3 is TGTGCCAGCAGTCAACTAGCGGAGGATGTGGATGAGCAGTTCTTC. Translating it yields CASSQLAEDVDEQFF.

There are many counts of this clonotype. DNA of the CDR3: TGTGCCAGCACAGAAGTTAACACCGGGGAGCTGTTTTTT. It specifies CASTEVNTGELFF. The chain links TRBV12-3 or TRBV12-4 to TRBJ2-2; D gene ambiguous. V shed 7 bases and J shed 2 bases, with 8 bases lying between them. CDR3 length: 13 residues.

Many counts were recorded for this clonotype. The chain combines TRBV12-3 or TRBV12-4 with TRBJ2-4; no definite D call. The CDR3 runs 14 residues. V lost 7 bases, J lost 0 bases, and 10 bases lay in between. CDR3 residues: CASTLTLAKNIQYF. The CDR3 nucleotides are TGTGCCAGCACCCTGACTTTAGCCAAAAACATTCAGTACTTC.

This clonotype was observed a handful of times. CDR3 sequence: CASSELREAYTDTQYF. The DNA of the CDR3 is TGTGCCAGCAGTGAACTGCGGGAGGCCTACACAGATACGCAGTATTTT. The chain links TRBV2 to TRBJ2-3; TRBD2 matches at 8 bases. The V gene end was trimmed by 2 bases and the J gene end by 2 bases; junction bases not matched to a gene: 6. The CDR3 covers 16 residues. Germline-derived CDR1 and CDR2 are SNHLY and FYNNEI.

This chain uses TRBV7-9 with TRBJ2-5; tentative D call: TRBD1 (6 bases). Germline CDR1 SEHNR, CDR2 FQNEAQ (reference sequence). This CDR3 spans 16 amino acids. Trimming took off 3 bases at V and 0 bases at J, with 14 bases between the two ends. CDR3 loop: CASSFRDNTYQETQYF. For the CDR3, the DNA is TGTGCCAGCAGCTTTCGGGACAACACGTACCAAGAGACCCAGTACTTC.

This clonotype was counted between two and nine times. In nucleotides, the CDR3 is TGTGCCAGCAGCTTTCCCATGGTGGGGAAATACGAGCAGTACTTC. Protein product: CASSFPMVGKYEQYF. The chain has TRBV7-9 and TRBJ2-7, with D unresolved. This CDR3 comprises 15 residues. Germline CDR1 reads SEHNR; CDR2 reads FQNEAQ (reference sequence). Between the trimmed V and J ends, which lost 3 bases and 4 bases, there was a span of 16 bases.

This clonotype was recorded once. This chain links TRBV4-1 with TRBJ2-7; the D gene could be TRBD1 or TRBD2 (6 bases each). The V end lost 5 bases, the J end lost 5 bases, and 22 bases lay between the germline ends. Germline CDR1 and CDR2: MGHRA and YSYEKL. The CDR3 runs 16 residues. CDR3 sequence: CASSSPLRGARDEQYF. CDR3 DNA sequence: TGCGCCAGCAGCTCTCCCTTGAGGGGGGCACGGGACGAGCAGTACTTC.

In this sample, this clonotype turned up a few times. The chain recombines TRBV6-2 or TRBV6-3 with TRBJ2-1; 7 positions agree with TRBD2. V dropped 0 bases and J dropped 8; count of bases not matched to a gene: 10. The CDR3 is 16 amino acids. Germline lookup yields CDR1 MNHEY and CDR2 SVGEGT. In DNA form, the CDR3 reads TGTGCCAGCAGTTACTCGATTGCGGGGGACGGGGATGAGCAGTTCTTC. It codes for CASSYSIAGDGDEQFF.

The J gene is TRBJ2-3, the V gene TRBV7-9; 9 bases map to TRBD2. V trimming: 5 bases; J trimming: 6 bases; junction bases outside the gene matches: 6. Germline CDR1 and CDR2: SEHNR and FQNEAQ (reference sequence). The CDR3 runs to 14 residues. CDR3 nucleotide sequence: TGTGCCAGCAGCCCGCCCCTAGCGGGGGATACGCAGTATTTT. This encodes CASSPPLAGDTQYF. The full variable domain, with the rest looked up from reference TRBV7-9 and TRBJ2-3, is DTGVSQNPRHKITKRGQNVTFRCDPISEHNRLYWYRQTLGQGPEFLTYFQNEAQLEKSRLLSDRFSAERPKGSFSTLEIQRTEQGDSAMYLCASSPPLAGDTQYFGPGTRLTVL.

This clonotype was observed a handful of times. This chain connects TRBV4-1 to TRBJ2-3; the D is unclear. Germline V gene sequence: CDR1 MGHRA, CDR2 YSYEKL. This CDR3 region has 13 residues. V lost 2 bases, J lost 2 bases, and 5 bases lay in between. CDR3 sequence reads: CASSQTDTDTQYF. CDR3 nucleotide sequence: TGCGCCAGCAGCCAAACCGACACAGATACGCAGTATTTT.

The V call is TRBV20-1, the J call TRBJ2-7, with D perhaps matching TRBD1 (6 bases). The CDR3 totals 11 residues. CDR1 DFQATT and CDR2 SNEGSKA come from the germline V gene (reference sequence). Trimming stripped 5 bases from V and 3 bases from J, with 8 bases between. The CDR3 loop reads CSAWTDYEQYF. For the CDR3, the DNA is TGCAGTGCTTGGACAGACTACGAGCAGTACTTC.

The sample holds a few counts of this clonotype. V gene TRBV6-1 combines with J gene TRBJ2-1, with 13 bases aligning to TRBD2. The ends lost 6 bases at V and 2 bases at J; junction bases unmatched: 1. The CDR3 runs 15 residues. Germline CDR1 reads MNHNS; CDR2 reads SASEGT. Here the CDR3 DNA reads TGTGCCAGCAGGGGACTAGCGGGGCCCTACAATGAGCAGTTCTTC. As protein: CASRGLAGPYNEQFF.

This clonotype was seen a handful of times. The chain joins TRBV11-3 to TRBJ2-2, with D unresolved. Deletions cut 6 bases from V and 0 bases from J, with 8 bases between. Germline assignment: CDR1 SGHNT and CDR2 YENEEA. The CDR3 runs 14 residues. CDR3 in DNA: TGTGCCAGCAGGTCTACAGCGAACACCGGGGAGCTGTTTTTT. It specifies CASRSTANTGELFF.

This clonotype was seen only a few times. The J gene is TRBJ2-1, the V gene TRBV9; the match to TRBD1 covers 7 bases. The CDR3 length is 14 residues. The ends lost 3 bases at V and 5 bases at J; junction bases unmatched: 5. Germline assignment: CDR1 SGDLS and CDR2 YYNGEE. This CDR3 is CASSAGTVDNEQFF. For the CDR3, the DNA is TGTGCCAGCAGCGCAGGGACAGTCGACAATGAGCAGTTCTTC.

This clonotype was observed many times. V and J are TRBV12-3 or TRBV12-4 and TRBJ1-4, with no clear D. Trimming removed 5 bases from V and 5 bases from J, with 18 bases in between. The CDR3 consists of 16 residues. CDR3 nucleotides: TGTGCCAGCAGTAAGATCCTAGGGCTTCCAAATGAAAAACTGTTTTTT. Its protein is CASSKILGLPNEKLFF.

The chain recombines TRBV7-9 with TRBJ2-3; D possibly matches TRBD1 or TRBD2 (5 bases each). V was trimmed by 1 base and J by 1 base, leaving 15 bases between them. CDR1 is SEHNR and CDR2 is FQNEAQ in the germline V gene (reference sequence). The CDR3 covers 17 residues. The CDR3, as DNA: TGTGCCAGCAGCTTAGAAGAAGTAGGGACCGGCACAGATACGCAGTATTTT. Residues: CASSLEEVGTGTDTQYF.

This clonotype has only a few counts. The chain carries TRBV10-3 and TRBJ2-7, with D perhaps assigned TRBD1 or TRBD2 (5 bases each). CDR1 and CDR2 (germline): ENHRY, SYGVKD. The V and J ends lost 3 bases and 5 bases respectively, with 20 bases between them. The CDR3 spans 16 residues. This chain's CDR3 is CAISEPGPNLYDEQYF. The CDR3 DNA follows: TGTGCCATCAGTGAACCGGGACCGAACCTTTATGACGAGCAGTACTTC.

This clonotype has more than one count but fewer than ten. The gene calls are TRBV27 and TRBJ2-2; D may correspond to TRBD1 or TRBD2 (5 bases each). The CDR3 length is 16 residues. Germline-derived CDR1 and CDR2 are MNHEY and SMNVEV (reference sequence). V was shortened by 2 bases and J by 5 bases, with 15 bases between the two germline ends. The CDR3 spells CASSLGGAPGTGELFF. In DNA, the CDR3 is TGTGCCAGCAGTTTAGGGGGAGCCCCCGGGACCGGGGAGCTGTTTTTT.

The chain joins TRBV7-9 to TRBJ2-3; no clear D gene. Germline V gene lookup returns CDR1 SEHNR and CDR2 FQNEAQ (reference sequence). The ends were cut back, 6 bases at V and 4 bases at J, with 11 bases in the middle. CDR3 size: 13 residues. For the CDR3, the DNA is TGTGCCAGCAGTCCCTCCAATTCAGATACGCAGTATTTT. This sequence encodes CASSPSNSDTQYF.

V and J are TRBV11-3 and TRBJ2-1; no firm D call. The CDR3 covers 11 residues. V lost 5 bases and J lost 8, with 7 bases in between. Germline V CDR1 and CDR2: SGHNT, YENEEA. In DNA, the CDR3 is TGTGCCAGCAGCGGTCCCCATGAGCAGTTCTTC. Its translation is CASSGPHEQFF. The full variable domain, with the rest looked up from reference TRBV11-3 and TRBJ2-1, is EAGVVQSPRYKIIEKKQPVAFWCNPISGHNTLYWYLQNLGQGPELLIRYENEEAVDDSQLPKDRFSAERLKGVDSTLKIQPAELGDSAVYLCASSGPHEQFFGPGTRLTVL.

In this sample, this clonotype turned up many times. The rearrangement joins TRBV12-3 or TRBV12-4 to TRBJ2-1, with D uncertain. The ends were cut back, 1 base at V and 10 bases at J, with 11 bases in the middle. CDR3 length: 13 residues. In DNA form, the CDR3 reads TGTGCCAGCAGTTTAGTGGGCCTAGTCGAGCAGTTCTTC. It is translated as CASSLVGLVEQFF.